The 13 T cell receptor beta chains listed next were all sequenced from one sample in a study of blood T cell repertoires in COVID-19. Using immunoSEQ multiplex PCR, the repertoire was profiled, and TCRdb retains in-frame clones only, with some absent. This table holds about 350,000 clones, 88% found once. The specimen was peripheral blood. Receptors were obtained from a woman aged 70-85 years with COVID-19, enrolled during active disease.

The rearrangement links TRBV5-1 to TRBJ1-2; 8 positions agree with TRBD1. The CDR3 loop spans 16 amino acids. V trimming: 4 bases; J trimming: 10 bases; junction bases outside the gene matches: 18. From germline, CDR1 is SGHRS and CDR2 YFSETQ. The CDR3 loop reads CASSPYNGQGGNYYTF. Written as DNA, the CDR3 is TGCGCCAGCAGCCCCTACAATGGACAGGGCGGCAATTACTACACCTTC.

This clone has only a few counts. This chain links TRBV6-5 with TRBJ2-7; weak D call: TRBD2 (5 bases). The CDR3 totals 14 residues. Trimming pared 3 bases from V and 6 bases from J, leaving 15 bases between. Germline CDR1 reads MNHEY; CDR2 reads SVGAGI. The CDR3 protein is CASSYGRGKGEQYF. CDR3 bases: TGTGCCAGCAGTTATGGTCGGGGAAAGGGCGAGCAGTACTTC.

This chain joins TRBV19 and TRBJ2-7; 14 bases fit TRBD2. The CDR3 runs 16 residues. Germline CDR1 and CDR2: LNHDA and SQIVND (reference sequence). The V gene end was trimmed by 2 bases and the J gene end by 3 bases; junction bases not matched to a gene: 3. The CDR3 here is CASSIRGLAGGYEQYF. The CDR3 DNA sequence: TGTGCCAGTAGTATAAGAGGACTAGCGGGGGGCTACGAGCAGTACTTC. The full variable domain, rest sourced from reference TRBV19 and TRBJ2-7, is DGGITQSPKYLFRKEGQNVTLSCEQNLNHDAMYWYRQDPGQGLRLIYYSQIVNDFQKGDIAEGYSVSREKKESFPLTVTSAQKNPTAFYLCASSIRGLAGGYEQYFGPGTRLTVT.

This chain joins TRBV19 and TRBJ2-1; 8 bases are a match to TRBD2. This CDR3 is 14 amino acids long. CDR1 LNHDA and CDR2 SQIVND come from the germline V gene (reference sequence). After removal of 3 bases from V and 9 bases from J, the junction contained 7 bases not matched to a gene. CDR3 loop: CASSISSGGSEQFF. The CDR3 DNA follows: TGTGCCAGTAGTATCTCCAGCGGGGGATCTGAGCAGTTCTTC.

The rearrangement joins TRBV24-1 to TRBJ1-2; the D gene is possibly TRBD1 (5 bases). V was trimmed by 4 bases and J by 4 bases, leaving 18 bases between them. The CDR3 extends over 16 amino acids. The germline gives CDR1 KGHDR, CDR2 SFDVKD. The CDR3 region has the DNA TGTGCCACCAGTGACCCCTCGCAGGGAGGATTCTATGGCTACACCTTC. Residues: CATSDPSQGGFYGYTF.

This clone was counted between two and nine times. The rearrangement joins TRBV18 to TRBJ1-5, with 11 bases matching TRBD1. CDR1 is KGHSH, CDR2 LQKENI, per germline. J lost 0 bases, V lost 3 bases, and 7 bases had no gene match. This CDR3 has 18 amino acids. The CDR3 region is CASSPVPGQGDSNQPQHF. The CDR3 coding sequence is TGTGCCAGCTCACCCGTCCCGGGACAGGGGGATAGCAATCAGCCCCAGCATTTT. Using reference TRBV18 and TRBJ1-5 for the parts outside the CDR3, the full variable domain is NAGVMQNPRHLVRRRGQEARLRCSPMKGHSHVYWYRQLPEEGLKFMVYLQKENIIDESGMPKERFSAEFPKEGPSILRIQQVVRGDSAAYFCASSPVPGQGDSNQPQHFGDGTRLSIL.

V gene TRBV7-2 combines with J gene TRBJ1-1; the D gene is possibly TRBD1 (6 bases). The CDR3 consists of 15 residues. Germline CDR1 is SGHTA and CDR2 is FQGNSA. The ends were cut back, 5 bases at V and 0 bases at J, with 13 bases in the middle. CDR3 sequence reads: CASSPVTGVNTEAFF. Written as DNA, the CDR3 is TGTGCCAGCAGCCCGGTGACAGGAGTGAACACTGAAGCTTTCTTT.

The chain couples TRBV5-8 to TRBJ2-5; 10 bases map to TRBD2. The CDR3 sequence is 15 residues long. Germline V lookup: CDR1 SGHTS, CDR2 YDEGEE. Germline trimming cut 4 bases from V and 3 bases from J; bases unmatched to any gene: 6. CDR3 coding DNA: TGTGCCAGCAGCCTCCTTAGCGGGGGGAAAGAGACCCAGTACTTC. Amino acids: CASSLLSGGKETQYF.

The chain recombines TRBV19 with TRBJ2-7; 7 nucleotides line up with TRBD1. There are 14 residues in the CDR3. Germline V gene data show CDR1 as LNHDA and CDR2 as SQIVND (reference sequence). The trim removed 6 bases at V and 5 bases at J, leaving 10 bases unmatched. CDR3 sequence: CASRMTGSEHEQYF. CDR3 nucleotide sequence: TGTGCCAGTAGGATGACAGGGTCGGAGCACGAGCAGTACTTC.

The chain is built from TRBV5-1 and TRBJ1-6, with D tentatively TRBD1 (6 bases). Trimming took 4 bases from V and 6 from J, leaving 14 bases between them. Germline V CDR1 and CDR2: SGHRS, YFSETQ. This CDR3 has 15 amino acids. CDR3 in amino acids: CASSKDRSGNSPLHF. The CDR3, as DNA: TGCGCCAGCAGCAAAGACAGGTCGGGTAATTCACCCCTCCACTTT.

This sequence joins TRBV2 and TRBJ2-3, with D perhaps matching TRBD2 (6 bases). Germline CDR1 and CDR2: SNHLY and FYNNEI. The CDR3 totals 14 residues. V was trimmed by 6 bases and J by 5 bases, leaving 15 bases between them. The CDR3 DNA follows: TGTGCCAGCAGCGTGCCGGGGGTCCAAGATACGCAGTATTTT. Translation gives CASSVPGVQDTQYF.

J is TRBJ2-5 and V is TRBV18; D ambiguous. Germline-derived CDR1 and CDR2 are KGHSH and LQKENI. The V end was cut by 3 bases, the J end by 4 bases, with 12 bases between. The CDR3 loop spans 14 amino acids. CDR3 DNA: TGTGCCAGCTCACCCGCCGGAGAGCCAGAGACCCAGTACTTC. Translation: CASSPAGEPETQYF. Supplemented by reference TRBV18 and TRBJ2-5, the full variable domain reads NAGVMQNPRHLVRRRGQEARLRCSPMKGHSHVYWYRQLPEEGLKFMVYLQKENIIDESGMPKERFSAEFPKEGPSILRIQQVVRGDSAAYFCASSPAGEPETQYFGPGTRLLVL.

The chain links TRBV30 to TRBJ1-2; a possible D gene is TRBD1 (5 bases). The V gene's germline CDR1 is GTSNPN and CDR2 SVGIG (reference sequence). V lost 0 bases and J lost 7, with 12 bases in between. The length of the CDR3 is 13 residues. The CDR3 nucleotides read TGTGCCTGGAGTGTCCGGCAGGGCCTTGGCTACACCTTC. Translation gives CAWSVRQGLGYTF. Variable domain in full (rest from reference TRBV30 and TRBJ1-2): SQTIHQWPATLVQPVGSPLSLECTVEGTSNPNLYWYRQAAGRGLQLLFYSVGIGQISSEVPQNLSASRPQDRQFILSSKKLLLSDSGFYLCAWSVRQGLGYTFGSGTRLTVV.